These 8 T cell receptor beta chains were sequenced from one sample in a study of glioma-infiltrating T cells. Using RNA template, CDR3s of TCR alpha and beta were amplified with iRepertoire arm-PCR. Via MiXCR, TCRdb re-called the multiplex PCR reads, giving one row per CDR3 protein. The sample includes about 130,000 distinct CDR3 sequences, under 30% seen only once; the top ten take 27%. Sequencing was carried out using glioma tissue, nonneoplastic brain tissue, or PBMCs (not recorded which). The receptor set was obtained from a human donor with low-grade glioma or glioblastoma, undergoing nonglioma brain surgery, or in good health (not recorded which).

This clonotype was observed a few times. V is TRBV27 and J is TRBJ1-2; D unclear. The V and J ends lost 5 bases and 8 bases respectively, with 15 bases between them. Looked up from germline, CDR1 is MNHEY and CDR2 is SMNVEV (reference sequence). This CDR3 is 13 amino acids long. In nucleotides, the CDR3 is TGTGCCAGCAGTCGCGCGCCGCCGGGCGGCTACACCTTC. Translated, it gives CASSRAPPGGYTF.

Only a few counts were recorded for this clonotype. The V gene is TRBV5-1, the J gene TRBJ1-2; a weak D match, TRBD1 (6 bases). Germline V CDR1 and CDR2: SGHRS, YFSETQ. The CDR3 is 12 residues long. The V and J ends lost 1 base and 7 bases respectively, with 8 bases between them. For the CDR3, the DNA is TGCGCCAGCAGCTTGACGGACAGTGGCTACACCTTC. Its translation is CASSLTDSGYTF.

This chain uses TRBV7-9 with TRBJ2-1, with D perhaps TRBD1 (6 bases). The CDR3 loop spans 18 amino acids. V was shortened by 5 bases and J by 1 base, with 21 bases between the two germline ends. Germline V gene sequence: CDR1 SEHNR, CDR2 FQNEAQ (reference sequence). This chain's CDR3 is CASSPRSRGGRSYNEQFF. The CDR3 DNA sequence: TGTGCCAGCAGCCCCCGGAGCCGAGGGGGTAGGTCCTACAATGAGCAGTTCTTC.

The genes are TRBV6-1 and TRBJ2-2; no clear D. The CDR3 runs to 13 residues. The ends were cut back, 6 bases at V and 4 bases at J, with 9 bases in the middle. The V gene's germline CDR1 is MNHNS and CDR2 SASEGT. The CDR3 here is CASRYRVTGELFF. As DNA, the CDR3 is TGTGCCAGCAGGTACCGGGTCACCGGGGAGCTGTTTTTT.

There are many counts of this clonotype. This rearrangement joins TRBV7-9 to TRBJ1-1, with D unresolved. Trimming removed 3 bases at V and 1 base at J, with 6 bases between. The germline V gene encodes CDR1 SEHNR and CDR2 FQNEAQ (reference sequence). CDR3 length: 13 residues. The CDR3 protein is CASSFDKNTEAFF. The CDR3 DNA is TGTGCCAGCAGCTTTGACAAGAACACTGAAGCTTTCTTT.

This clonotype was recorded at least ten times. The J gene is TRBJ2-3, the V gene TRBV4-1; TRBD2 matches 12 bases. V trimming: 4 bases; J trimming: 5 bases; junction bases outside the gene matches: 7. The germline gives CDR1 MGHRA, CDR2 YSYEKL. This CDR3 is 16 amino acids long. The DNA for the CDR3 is TGCGCCAGCAGCCGATACCTAGCGGGGGGGAAAGATACGCAGTATTTT. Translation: CASSRYLAGGKDTQYF.

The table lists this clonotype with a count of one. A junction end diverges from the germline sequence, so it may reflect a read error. The CDR3 nucleotides read TGTGCCGGCAGCTTATCCGGCAATCAGCCCCAGCATTTT. Its protein product is CAGSLSGNQPQHF. This chain joins TRBV7-6 and TRBJ1-5; the D is unclear. Per the germline V gene, CDR1 is SGHVS and CDR2 is FNYEAQ. The CDR3 totals 13 residues. Supplemented by reference TRBV7-6 and TRBJ1-5, the full variable domain reads GAGVSQSPRYKVTKRGQDVALRCDPISGHVSLYWYRQALGQGPEFLTYFNYEAQQDKSGLPNDRFSAERPEGSISTLTIQRTEQRDSAMYRCAGSLSGNQPQHFGDGTRLSIL.

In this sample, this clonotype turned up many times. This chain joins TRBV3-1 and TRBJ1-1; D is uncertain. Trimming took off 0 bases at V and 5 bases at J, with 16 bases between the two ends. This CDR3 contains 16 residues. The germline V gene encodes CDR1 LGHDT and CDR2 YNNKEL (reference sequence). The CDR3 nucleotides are TGTGCCAGCAGCCAAGATAGTGTGGCCCCGAGGACTGAAGCTTTCTTT. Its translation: CASSQDSVAPRTEAFF.